This paragraph covers one TCR beta chain sequence. Clones were sequenced by immunoSEQ multiplex PCR, and TCRdb holds only the in-frame ones, with some missing. The sample comprises about 1.5 million clones, 95% to 99% of which are singletons, and about 0.45% rests with the top ten. This specimen comes from a study of shared clonotypes between healthy human individuals. Trimming pared 5 bases from V and 3 bases from J, leaving 20 bases between. This CDR3 has 16 amino acids. Germline V CDR1 and CDR2: LNHDA, SQIVND (reference sequence). The TCR sequence derives from a man aged 30-40 years in good health. The chain has TRBV19 and TRBJ2-7; D perhaps matches TRBD1 (5 bases). Sequenced sample: naive CD4+ T cells sorted from blood. Subset given: CD45RA+ positively selected. The chain's CDR3 is CASSDISRTGDYEQYF. The CDR3 DNA reads as TGTGCCAGTAGTGACATATCGAGAACAGGCGACTACGAGCAGTACTTC.